The following is a TCR beta chain sequence with its context. The method was immunoSEQ multiplex PCR; TCRdb's version includes in-frame clones alone and lacks a portion of them. The table lists hundreds of thousands of clones, more than 75% of them singletons. The data originate from a study of blood T cell repertoires in COVID-19. Germline V gives CDR1 MNHEY, CDR2 SVGAGI. V dropped 2 bases and J dropped 8 bases, with 12 bases sitting between them. The CDR3 runs to 14 residues. The sequence came from a woman in her 40s who had recovered from COVID-19. The chain carries TRBV6-5 and TRBJ2-2, with a possible D match to TRBD1 (6 bases). Sequenced input: peripheral blood. CDR3 residues: CASSYGGLSGELFF. CDR3 sequence (DNA): TGTGCCAGCAGTTACGGGGGCCTCAGTGGGGAGCTGTTTTTT.